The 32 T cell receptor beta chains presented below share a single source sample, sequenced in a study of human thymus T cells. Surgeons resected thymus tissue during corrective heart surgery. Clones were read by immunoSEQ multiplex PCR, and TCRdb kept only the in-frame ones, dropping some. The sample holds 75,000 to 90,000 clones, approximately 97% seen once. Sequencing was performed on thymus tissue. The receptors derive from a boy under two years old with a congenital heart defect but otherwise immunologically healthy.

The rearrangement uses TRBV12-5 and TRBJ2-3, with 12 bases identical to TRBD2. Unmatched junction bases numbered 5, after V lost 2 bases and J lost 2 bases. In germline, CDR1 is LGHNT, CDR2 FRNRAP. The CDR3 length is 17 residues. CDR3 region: CASGLSLAGGFTDTQYF. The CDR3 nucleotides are TGTGCTAGTGGTTTGAGTCTAGCGGGAGGGTTCACAGATACGCAGTATTTT.

The CDR3 loop reads CASSQDRVNEQFF. CDR3 in DNA: TGCGCCAGCAGCCAAGATCGGGTCAATGAGCAGTTCTTC. The chain joins TRBV4-3 to TRBJ2-1; D not certain. CDR1 is LGHNA and CDR2 is YSLEER in the germline V gene. Trimming pared 0 bases from V and 6 bases from J, leaving 6 bases between. The CDR3 length is 13 residues.

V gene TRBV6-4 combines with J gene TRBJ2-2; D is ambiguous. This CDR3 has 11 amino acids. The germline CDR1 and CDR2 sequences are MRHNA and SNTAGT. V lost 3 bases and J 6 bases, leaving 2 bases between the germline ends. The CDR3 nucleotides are TGTGCCAGCAGTGATTCCGGGGAGCTGTTTTTT. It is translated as CASSDSGELFF.

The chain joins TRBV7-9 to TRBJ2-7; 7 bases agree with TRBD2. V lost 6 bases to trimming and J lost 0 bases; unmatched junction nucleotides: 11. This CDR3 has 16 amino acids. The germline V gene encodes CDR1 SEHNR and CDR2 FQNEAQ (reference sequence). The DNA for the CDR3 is TGTGCCAGCAGTCCTAGTCCCGGGACTACCTCCTACGAGCAGTACTTC. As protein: CASSPSPGTTSYEQYF.

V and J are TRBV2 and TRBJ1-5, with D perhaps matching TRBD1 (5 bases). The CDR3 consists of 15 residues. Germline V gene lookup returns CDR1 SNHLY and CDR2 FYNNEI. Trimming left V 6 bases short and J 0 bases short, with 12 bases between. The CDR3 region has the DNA TGTGCCAGCAGAGACAGCAACATTAGCAATCAGCCCCAGCATTTT. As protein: CASRDSNISNQPQHF.

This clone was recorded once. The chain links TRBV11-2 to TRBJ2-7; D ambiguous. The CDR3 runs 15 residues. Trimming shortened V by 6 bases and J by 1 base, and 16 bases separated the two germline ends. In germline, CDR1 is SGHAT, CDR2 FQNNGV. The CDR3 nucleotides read TGTGCCAGCAGTCGCCCCCCCCCATTGTCCTACGAGCAGTACTTC. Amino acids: CASSRPPPLSYEQYF.

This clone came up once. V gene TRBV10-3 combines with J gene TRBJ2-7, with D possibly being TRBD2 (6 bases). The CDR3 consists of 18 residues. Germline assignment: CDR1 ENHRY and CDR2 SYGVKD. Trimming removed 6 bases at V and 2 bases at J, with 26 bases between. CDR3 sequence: CAISRGRSRAEGAYEQYF. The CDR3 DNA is TGTGCCATCAGCCGAGGGAGGTCGCGCGCCGAAGGAGCCTACGAGCAGTACTTC.

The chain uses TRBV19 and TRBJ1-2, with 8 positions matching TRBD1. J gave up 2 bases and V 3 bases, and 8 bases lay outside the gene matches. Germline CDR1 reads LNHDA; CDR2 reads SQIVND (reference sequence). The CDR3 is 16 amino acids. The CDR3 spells CASSICQGARNYGYTF. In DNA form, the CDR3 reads TGTGCCAGTAGTATCTGTCAGGGGGCGCGGAACTATGGCTACACCTTC. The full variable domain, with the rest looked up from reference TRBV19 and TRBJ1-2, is DGGITQSPKYLFRKEGQNVTLSCEQNLNHDAMYWYRQDPGQGLRLIYYSQIVNDFQKGDIAEGYSVSREKKESFPLTVTSAQKNPTAFYLCASSICQGARNYGYTFGSGTRLTVV.

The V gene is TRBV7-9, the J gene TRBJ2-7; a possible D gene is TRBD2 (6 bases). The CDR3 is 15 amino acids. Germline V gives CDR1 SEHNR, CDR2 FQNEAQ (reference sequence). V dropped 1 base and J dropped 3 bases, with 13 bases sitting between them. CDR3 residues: CASSLEGGVGYEQYF. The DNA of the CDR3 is TGTGCCAGCAGCTTAGAGGGCGGGGTAGGCTACGAGCAGTACTTC.

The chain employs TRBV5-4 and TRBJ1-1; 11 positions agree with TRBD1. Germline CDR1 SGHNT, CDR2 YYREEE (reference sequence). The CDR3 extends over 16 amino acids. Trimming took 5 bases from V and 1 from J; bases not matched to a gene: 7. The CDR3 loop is CASSRTGGAGNTEAFF. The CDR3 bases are TGTGCCAGCAGTCGGACAGGGGGCGCGGGGAACACTGAAGCTTTCTTT.

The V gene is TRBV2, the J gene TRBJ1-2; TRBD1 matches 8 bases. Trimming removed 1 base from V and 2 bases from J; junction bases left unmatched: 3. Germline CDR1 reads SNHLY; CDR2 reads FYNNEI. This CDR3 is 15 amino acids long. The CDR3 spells CASSEGGQENYGYTF. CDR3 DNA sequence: TGTGCCAGCAGTGAAGGGGGACAGGAGAACTATGGCTACACCTTC.

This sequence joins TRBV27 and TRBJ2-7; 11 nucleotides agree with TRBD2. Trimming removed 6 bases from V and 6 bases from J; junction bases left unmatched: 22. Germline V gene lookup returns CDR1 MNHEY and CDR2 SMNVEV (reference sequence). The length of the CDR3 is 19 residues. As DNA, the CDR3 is TGTGCCAGCAGGCGGGGGTCCAGGCTAGCGGGGGGCACCTTCCCCGAGCAGTACTTC. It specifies CASRRGSRLAGGTFPEQYF.

The CDR3 reads CASSQGTSGGRNEQFF. The CDR3 DNA sequence: TGTGCCAGCAGCCAAGGGACTAGCGGGGGGAGGAATGAGCAGTTCTTC. The gene calls are TRBV16 and TRBJ2-1; 15 bases are a match to TRBD2. Looked up from germline, CDR1 is KGHSY and CDR2 is FQNENV. The CDR3 runs to 16 residues. V was clipped by 2 bases and J by 7 bases; unmatched bases: 3.

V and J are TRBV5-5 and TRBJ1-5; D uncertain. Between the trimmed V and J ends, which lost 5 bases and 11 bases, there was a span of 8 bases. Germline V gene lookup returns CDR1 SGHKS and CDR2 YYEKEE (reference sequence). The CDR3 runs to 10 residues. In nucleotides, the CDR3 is TGTGCCAGCAGACTCTTGACCCAGCATTTT. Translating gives CASRLLTQHF.

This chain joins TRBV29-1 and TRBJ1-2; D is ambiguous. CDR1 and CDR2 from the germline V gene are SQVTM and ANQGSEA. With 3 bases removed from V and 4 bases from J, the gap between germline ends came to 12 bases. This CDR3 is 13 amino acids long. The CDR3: CSVEERVFYGYTF. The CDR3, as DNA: TGCAGCGTTGAGGAGAGGGTTTTCTATGGCTACACCTTC.

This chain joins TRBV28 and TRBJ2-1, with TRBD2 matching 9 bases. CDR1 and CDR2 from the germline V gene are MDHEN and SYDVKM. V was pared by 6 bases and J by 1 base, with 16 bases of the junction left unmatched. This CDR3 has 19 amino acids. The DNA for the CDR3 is TGTGCCAGCAGCAACTTAACCTCCGGGACTAGCTTTTCCTACAATGAGCAGTTCTTC. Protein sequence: CASSNLTSGTSFSYNEQFF. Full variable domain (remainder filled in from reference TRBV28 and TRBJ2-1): DVKVTQSSRYLVKRTGEKVFLECVQDMDHENMFWYRQDPGLGLRLIYFSYDVKMKEKGDIPEGYSVSREKKERFSLILESASTNQTSMYLCASSNLTSGTSFSYNEQFFGPGTRLTVL.

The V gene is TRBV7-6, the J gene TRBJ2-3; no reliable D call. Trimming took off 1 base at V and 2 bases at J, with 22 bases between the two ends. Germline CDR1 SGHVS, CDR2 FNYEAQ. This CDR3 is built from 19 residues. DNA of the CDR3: TGTGCCAGCAGCTTAGTCCCCGGCTCAGTGGCCATTTCCACAGATACGCAGTATTTT. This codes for CASSLVPGSVAISTDTQYF.

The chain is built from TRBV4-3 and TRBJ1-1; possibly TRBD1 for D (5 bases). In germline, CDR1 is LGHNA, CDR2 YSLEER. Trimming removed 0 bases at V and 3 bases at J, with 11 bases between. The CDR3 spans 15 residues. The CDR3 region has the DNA TGCGCCAGCAGCCAAGACCTCATAGGGGACACTGAAGCTTTCTTT. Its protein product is CASSQDLIGDTEAFF.

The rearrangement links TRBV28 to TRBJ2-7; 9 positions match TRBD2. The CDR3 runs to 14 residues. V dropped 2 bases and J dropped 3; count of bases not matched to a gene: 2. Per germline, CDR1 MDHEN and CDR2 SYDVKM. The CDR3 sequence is CASSLKREDYEQYF. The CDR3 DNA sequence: TGTGCCAGCAGTTTAAAGCGGGAGGACTACGAGCAGTACTTC.

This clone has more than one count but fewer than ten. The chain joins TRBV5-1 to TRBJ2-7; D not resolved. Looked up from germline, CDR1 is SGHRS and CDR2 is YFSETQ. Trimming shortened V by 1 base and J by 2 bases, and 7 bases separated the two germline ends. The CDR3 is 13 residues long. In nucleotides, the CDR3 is TGCGCCAGCAGCTTGATCCCCACCTACGAGCAGTACTTC. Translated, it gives CASSLIPTYEQYF.

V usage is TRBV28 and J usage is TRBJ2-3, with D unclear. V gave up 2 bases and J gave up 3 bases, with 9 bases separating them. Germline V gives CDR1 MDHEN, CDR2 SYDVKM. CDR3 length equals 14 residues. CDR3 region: CASSLEVPTDTQYF. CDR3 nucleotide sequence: TGTGCCAGCAGTTTAGAGGTCCCTACAGATACGCAGTATTTT. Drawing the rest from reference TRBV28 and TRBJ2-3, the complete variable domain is DVKVTQSSRYLVKRTGEKVFLECVQDMDHENMFWYRQDPGLGLRLIYFSYDVKMKEKGDIPEGYSVSREKKERFSLILESASTNQTSMYLCASSLEVPTDTQYFGPGTRLTVL.

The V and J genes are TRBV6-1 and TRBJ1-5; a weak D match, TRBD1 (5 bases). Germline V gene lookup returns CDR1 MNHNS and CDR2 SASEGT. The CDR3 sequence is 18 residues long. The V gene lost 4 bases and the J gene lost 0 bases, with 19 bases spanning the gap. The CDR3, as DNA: TGTGCCAGCAGTGGGGGGGAGTCAGGAGTTTATAGCAATCAGCCCCAGCATTTT. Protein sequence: CASSGGESGVYSNQPQHF.

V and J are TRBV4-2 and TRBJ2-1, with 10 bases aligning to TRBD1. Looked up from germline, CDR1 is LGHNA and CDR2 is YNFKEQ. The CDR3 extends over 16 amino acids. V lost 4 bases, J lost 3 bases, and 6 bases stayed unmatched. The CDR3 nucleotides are TGTGCCAGCAGCCCCCGTGGGGACAGGGGCTACAATGAGCAGTTCTTC. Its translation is CASSPRGDRGYNEQFF.

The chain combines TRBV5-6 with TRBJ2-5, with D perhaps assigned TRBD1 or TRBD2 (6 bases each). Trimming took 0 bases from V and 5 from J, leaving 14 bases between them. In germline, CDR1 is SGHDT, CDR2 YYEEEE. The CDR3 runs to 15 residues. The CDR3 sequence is CASSLVRGRGETQYF. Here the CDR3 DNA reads TGTGCCAGCAGCTTGGTCCGGGGGCGCGGGGAGACCCAGTACTTC.

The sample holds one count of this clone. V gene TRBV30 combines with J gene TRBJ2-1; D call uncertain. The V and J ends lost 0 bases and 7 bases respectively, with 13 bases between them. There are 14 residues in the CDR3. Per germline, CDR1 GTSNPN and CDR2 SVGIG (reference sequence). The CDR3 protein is CAWSVGLQKNEQFF. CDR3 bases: TGTGCCTGGAGTGTAGGGCTCCAAAAAAATGAGCAGTTCTTC. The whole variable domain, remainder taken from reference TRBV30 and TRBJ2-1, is SQTIHQWPATLVQPVGSPLSLECTVEGTSNPNLYWYRQAAGRGLQLLFYSVGIGQISSEVPQNLSASRPQDRQFILSSKKLLLSDSGFYLCAWSVGLQKNEQFFGPGTRLTVL.

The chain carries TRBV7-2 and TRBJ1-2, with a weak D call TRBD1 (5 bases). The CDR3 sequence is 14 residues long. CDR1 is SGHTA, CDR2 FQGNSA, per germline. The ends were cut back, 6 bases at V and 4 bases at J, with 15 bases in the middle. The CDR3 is CASRSDRGSYGYTF. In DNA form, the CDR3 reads TGTGCCAGCAGGTCGGACCGGGGGAGCTATGGCTACACCTTC.

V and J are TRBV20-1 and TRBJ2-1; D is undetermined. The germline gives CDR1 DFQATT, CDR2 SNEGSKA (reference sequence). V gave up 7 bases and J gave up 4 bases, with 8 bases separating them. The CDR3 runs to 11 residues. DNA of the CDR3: TGCAGTGTGAAGACATACAATGAGCAGTTCTTC. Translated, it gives CSVKTYNEQFF.

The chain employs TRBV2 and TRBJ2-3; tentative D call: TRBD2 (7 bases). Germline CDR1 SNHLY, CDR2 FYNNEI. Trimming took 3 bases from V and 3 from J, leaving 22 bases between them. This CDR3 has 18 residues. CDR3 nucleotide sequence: TGTGCCAGCAGTGACCCAGGGGAGGGTAGGAACACAACAGATACGCAGTATTTT. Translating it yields CASSDPGEGRNTTDTQYF.

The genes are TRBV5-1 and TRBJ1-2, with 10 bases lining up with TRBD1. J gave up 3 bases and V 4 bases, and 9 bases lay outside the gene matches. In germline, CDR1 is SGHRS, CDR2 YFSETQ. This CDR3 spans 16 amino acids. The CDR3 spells CASSMTRDRGDYGYTF. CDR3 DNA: TGCGCCAGCAGCATGACCCGGGACAGGGGTGACTATGGCTACACCTTC.

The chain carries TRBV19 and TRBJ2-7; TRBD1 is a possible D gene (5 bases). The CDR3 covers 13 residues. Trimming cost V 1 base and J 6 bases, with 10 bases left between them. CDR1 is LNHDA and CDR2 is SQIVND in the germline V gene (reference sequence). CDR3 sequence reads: CASSIGQKTEQYF. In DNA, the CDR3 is TGTGCCAGTAGTATAGGACAGAAGACCGAGCAGTACTTC. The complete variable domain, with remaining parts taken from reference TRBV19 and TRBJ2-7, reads DGGITQSPKYLFRKEGQNVTLSCEQNLNHDAMYWYRQDPGQGLRLIYYSQIVNDFQKGDIAEGYSVSREKKESFPLTVTSAQKNPTAFYLCASSIGQKTEQYFGPGTRLTVT.

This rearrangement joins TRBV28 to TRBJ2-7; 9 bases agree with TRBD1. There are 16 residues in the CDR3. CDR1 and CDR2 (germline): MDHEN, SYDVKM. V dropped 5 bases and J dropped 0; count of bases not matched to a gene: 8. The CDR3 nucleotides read TGTGCCAGCAGTCCCAAGACAGGGGGAGACTCCTACGAGCAGTACTTC. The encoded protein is CASSPKTGGDSYEQYF. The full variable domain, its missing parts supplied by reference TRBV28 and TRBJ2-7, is DVKVTQSSRYLVKRTGEKVFLECVQDMDHENMFWYRQDPGLGLRLIYFSYDVKMKEKGDIPEGYSVSREKKERFSLILESASTNQTSMYLCASSPKTGGDSYEQYFGPGTRLTVT.

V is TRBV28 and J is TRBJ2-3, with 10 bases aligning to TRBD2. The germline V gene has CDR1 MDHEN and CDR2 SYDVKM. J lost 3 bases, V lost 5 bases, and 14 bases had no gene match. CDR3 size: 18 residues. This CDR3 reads CASSPEGGTSVGTDTQYF. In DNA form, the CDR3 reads TGTGCCAGCAGTCCGGAGGGTGGGACTAGCGTTGGGACAGATACGCAGTATTTT.